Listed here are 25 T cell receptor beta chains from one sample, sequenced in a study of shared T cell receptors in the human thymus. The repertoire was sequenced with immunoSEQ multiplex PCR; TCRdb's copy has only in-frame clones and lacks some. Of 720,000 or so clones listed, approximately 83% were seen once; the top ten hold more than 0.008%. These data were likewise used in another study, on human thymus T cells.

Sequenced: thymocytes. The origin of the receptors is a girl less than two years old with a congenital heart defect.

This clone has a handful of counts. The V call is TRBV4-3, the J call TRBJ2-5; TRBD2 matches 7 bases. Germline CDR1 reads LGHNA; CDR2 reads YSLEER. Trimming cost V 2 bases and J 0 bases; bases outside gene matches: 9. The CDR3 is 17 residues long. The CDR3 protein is CASSQKSLAAYQETQYF. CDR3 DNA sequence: TGCGCCAGCAGCCAAAAGAGTCTAGCGGCGTACCAAGAGACCCAGTACTTC.

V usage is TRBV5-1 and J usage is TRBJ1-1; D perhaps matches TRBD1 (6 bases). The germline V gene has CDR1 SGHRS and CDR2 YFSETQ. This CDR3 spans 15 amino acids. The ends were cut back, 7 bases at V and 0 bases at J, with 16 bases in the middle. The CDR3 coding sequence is TGCGCCAGCGCCACAGGACAGAGACTGAACACTGAAGCTTTCTTT. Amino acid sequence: CASATGQRLNTEAFF.

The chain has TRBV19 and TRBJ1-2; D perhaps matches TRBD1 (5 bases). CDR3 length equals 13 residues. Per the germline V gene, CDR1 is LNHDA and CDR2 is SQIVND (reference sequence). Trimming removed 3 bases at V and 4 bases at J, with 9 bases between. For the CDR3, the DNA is TGTGCCAGTAGTATCGGGGGGATCTATGGCTACACCTTC. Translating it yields CASSIGGIYGYTF.

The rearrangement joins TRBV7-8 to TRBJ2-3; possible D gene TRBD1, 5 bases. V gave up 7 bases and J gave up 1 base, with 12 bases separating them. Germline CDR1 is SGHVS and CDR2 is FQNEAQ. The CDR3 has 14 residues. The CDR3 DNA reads TGTGCCAGCACCAACTCGACAGGCACAGATACGCAGTATTTT. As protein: CASTNSTGTDTQYF.

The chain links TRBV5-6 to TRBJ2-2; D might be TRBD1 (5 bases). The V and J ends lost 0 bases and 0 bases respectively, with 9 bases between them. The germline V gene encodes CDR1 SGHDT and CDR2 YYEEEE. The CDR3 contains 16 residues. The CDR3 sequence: CASSLGTPSNTGELFF. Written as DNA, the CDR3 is TGTGCCAGCAGCTTGGGGACACCCTCGAACACCGGGGAGCTGTTTTTT.

The CDR3 spells CASSVGTGRFETQYF. The DNA for the CDR3 is TGTGCCAGCAGCGTCGGGACAGGGAGATTTGAGACCCAGTACTTC. The rearrangement links TRBV9 to TRBJ2-5; TRBD1 aligns across 9 bases. CDR1 and CDR2 from the germline V gene are SGDLS and YYNGEE. The CDR3 sequence is 15 residues long. V trimming: 2 bases; J trimming: 5 bases; junction bases outside the gene matches: 7.

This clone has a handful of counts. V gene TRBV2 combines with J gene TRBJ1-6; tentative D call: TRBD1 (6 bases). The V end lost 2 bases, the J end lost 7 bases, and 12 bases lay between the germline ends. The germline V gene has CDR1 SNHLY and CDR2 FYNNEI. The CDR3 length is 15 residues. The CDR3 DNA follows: TGTGCCAGCAGTGAATGGGCCAGGGGAAATTCACCCCTCCACTTT. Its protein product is CASSEWARGNSPLHF.

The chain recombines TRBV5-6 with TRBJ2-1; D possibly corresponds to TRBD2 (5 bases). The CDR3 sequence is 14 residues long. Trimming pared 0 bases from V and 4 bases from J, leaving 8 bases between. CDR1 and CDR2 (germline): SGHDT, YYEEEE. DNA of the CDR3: TGTGCCAGCAGCTTGGCGGGGTCATACAATGAGCAGTTCTTC. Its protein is CASSLAGSYNEQFF.

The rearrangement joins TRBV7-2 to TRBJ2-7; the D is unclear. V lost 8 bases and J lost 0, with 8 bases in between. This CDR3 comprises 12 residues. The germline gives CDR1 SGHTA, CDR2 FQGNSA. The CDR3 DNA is TGTGCCAGCCGAAGCTTCTCCTACGAGCAGTACTTC. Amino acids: CASRSFSYEQYF. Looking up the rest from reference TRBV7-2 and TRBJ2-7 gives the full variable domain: GAGVSQSPSNKVTEKGKDVELRCDPISGHTALYWYRQSLGQGLEFLIYFQGNSAPDKSGLPSDRFSAERTGGSVSTLTIQRTQQEDSAVYLCASRSFSYEQYFGPGTRLTVT.

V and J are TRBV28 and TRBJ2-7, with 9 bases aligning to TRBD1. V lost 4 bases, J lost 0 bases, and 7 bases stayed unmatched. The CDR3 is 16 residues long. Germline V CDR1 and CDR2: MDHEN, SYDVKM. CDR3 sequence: CASSWGLQGASYEQYF. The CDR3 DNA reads TGTGCCAGCAGTTGGGGCTTACAGGGGGCCTCCTACGAGCAGTACTTC.

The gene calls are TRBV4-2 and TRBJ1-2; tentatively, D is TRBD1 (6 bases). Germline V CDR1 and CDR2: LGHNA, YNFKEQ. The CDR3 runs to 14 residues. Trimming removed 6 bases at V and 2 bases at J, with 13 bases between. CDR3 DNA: TGTGCCAGCAGTCAAATTCAGGGGAACTATGGCTACACCTTC. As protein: CASSQIQGNYGYTF.

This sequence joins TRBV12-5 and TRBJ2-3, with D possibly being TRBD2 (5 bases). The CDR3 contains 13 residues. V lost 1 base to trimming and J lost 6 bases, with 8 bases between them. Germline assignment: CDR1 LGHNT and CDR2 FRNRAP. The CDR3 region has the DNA TGTGCTAGTGGTTTGGCTGGCGGGGATACGCAGTATTTT. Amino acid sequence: CASGLAGGDTQYF.

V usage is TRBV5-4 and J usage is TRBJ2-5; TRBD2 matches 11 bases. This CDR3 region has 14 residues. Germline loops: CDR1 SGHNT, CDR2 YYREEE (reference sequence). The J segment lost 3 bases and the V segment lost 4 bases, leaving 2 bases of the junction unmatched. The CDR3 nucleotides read TGTGCCAGCAGCCAGGGACTAGCGGAAGAGACCCAGTACTTC. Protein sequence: CASSQGLAEETQYF. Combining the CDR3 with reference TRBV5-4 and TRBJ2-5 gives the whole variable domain ETGVTQSPTHLIKTRGQQVTLRCSSQSGHNTVSWYQQALGQGPQFIFQYYREEENGRGNFPPRFSGLQFPNYSSELNVNALELDDSALYLCASSQGLAEETQYFGPGTRLLVL.

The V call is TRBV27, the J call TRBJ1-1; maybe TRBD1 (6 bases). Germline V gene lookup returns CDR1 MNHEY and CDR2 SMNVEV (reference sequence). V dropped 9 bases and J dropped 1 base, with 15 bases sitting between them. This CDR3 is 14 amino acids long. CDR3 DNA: TGTGCCAGTGGGTCGGGACATTCGAACACTGAAGCTTTCTTT. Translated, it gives CASGSGHSNTEAFF.

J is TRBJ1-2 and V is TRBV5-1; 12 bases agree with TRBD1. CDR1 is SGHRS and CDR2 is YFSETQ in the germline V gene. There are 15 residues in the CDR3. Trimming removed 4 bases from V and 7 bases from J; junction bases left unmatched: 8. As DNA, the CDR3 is TGCGCCAGCAGCCCGGACCGGGACAGGGGGCTTGGCTACACCTTC. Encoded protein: CASSPDRDRGLGYTF.

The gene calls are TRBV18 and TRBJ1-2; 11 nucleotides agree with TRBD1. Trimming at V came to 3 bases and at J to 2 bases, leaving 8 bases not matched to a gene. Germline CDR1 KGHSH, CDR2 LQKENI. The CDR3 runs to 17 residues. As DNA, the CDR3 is TGTGCCAGCTCACCTCGGACAGGGGGCTATGAGAACTATGGCTACACCTTC. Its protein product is CASSPRTGGYENYGYTF.

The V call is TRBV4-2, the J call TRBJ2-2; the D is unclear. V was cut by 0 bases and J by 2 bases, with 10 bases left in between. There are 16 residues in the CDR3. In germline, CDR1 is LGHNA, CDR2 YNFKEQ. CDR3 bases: TGTGCCAGCAGCCAAGATAAAGAGTATAACACCGGGGAGCTGTTTTTT. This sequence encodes CASSQDKEYNTGELFF.

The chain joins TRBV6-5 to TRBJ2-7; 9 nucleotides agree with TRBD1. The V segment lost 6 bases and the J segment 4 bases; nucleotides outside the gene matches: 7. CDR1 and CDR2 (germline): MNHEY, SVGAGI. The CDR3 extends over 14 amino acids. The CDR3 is CASSPGQGRYEQYF. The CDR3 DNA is TGTGCCAGCAGCCCGGGACAGGGACGATACGAGCAGTACTTC.

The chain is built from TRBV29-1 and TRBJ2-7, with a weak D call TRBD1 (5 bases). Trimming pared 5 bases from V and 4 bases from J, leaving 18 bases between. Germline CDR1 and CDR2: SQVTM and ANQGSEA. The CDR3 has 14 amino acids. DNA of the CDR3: TGCAGCGTTCCTAGTGATCAGGGCCGGTACGAGCAGTACTTC. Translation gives CSVPSDQGRYEQYF.

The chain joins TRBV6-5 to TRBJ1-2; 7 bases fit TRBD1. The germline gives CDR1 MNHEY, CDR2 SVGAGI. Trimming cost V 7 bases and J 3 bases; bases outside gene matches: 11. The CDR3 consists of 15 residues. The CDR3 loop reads CASTQDRFLYYGYTF. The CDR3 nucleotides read TGTGCCAGCACCCAGGACAGGTTCCTTTACTATGGCTACACCTTC.

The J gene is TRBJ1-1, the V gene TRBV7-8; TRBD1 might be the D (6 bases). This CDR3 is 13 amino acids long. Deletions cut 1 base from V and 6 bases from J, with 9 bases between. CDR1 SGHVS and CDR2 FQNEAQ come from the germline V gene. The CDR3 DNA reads TGTGCCAGCAGCTTAGAAGGGGGAGCTGAAGCTTTCTTT. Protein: CASSLEGGAEAFF. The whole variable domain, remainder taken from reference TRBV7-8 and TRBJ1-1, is GAGVSQSPRYKVAKRGQDVALRCDPISGHVSLFWYQQALGQGPEFLTYFQNEAQLDKSGLPSDRFFAERPEGSVSTLKIQRTQQEDSAVYLCASSLEGGAEAFFGQGTRLTVV.

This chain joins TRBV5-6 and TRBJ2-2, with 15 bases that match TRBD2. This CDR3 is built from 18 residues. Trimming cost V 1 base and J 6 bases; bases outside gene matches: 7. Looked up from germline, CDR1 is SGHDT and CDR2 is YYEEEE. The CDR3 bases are TGTGCCAGCAGCTTGAGGACTAGCGGGGGGGAAAGATCCGGGGAGCTGTTTTTT. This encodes CASSLRTSGGERSGELFF.

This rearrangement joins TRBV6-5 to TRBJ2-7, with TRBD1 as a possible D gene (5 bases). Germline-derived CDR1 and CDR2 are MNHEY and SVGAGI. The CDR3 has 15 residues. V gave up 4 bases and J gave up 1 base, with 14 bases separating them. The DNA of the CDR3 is TGTGCCAGCAGTTTGTTCAGGGTGGGGTCCTACGAGCAGTACTTC. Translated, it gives CASSLFRVGSYEQYF.

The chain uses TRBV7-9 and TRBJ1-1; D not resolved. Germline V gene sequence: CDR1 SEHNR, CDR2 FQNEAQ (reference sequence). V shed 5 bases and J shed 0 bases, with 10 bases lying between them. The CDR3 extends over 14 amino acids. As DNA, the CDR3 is TGTGCCAGCAGCCGATTAGAGATGAACACTGAAGCTTTCTTT. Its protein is CASSRLEMNTEAFF. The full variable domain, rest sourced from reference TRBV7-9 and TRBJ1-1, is DTGVSQNPRHKITKRGQNVTFRCDPISEHNRLYWYRQTLGQGPEFLTYFQNEAQLEKSRLLSDRFSAERPKGSFSTLEIQRTEQGDSAMYLCASSRLEMNTEAFFGQGTRLTVV.

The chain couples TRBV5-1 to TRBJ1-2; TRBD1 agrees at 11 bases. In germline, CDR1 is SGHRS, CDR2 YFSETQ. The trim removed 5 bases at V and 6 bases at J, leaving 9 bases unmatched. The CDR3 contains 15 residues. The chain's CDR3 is CASRLRTGGSDGYTF. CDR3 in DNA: TGCGCCAGCAGACTTAGGACAGGGGGCTCGGATGGCTACACCTTC.